The rows below give T cell receptor beta chains drawn from one sample of a study of identical twins. A single record per CDR3 protein comes from TCRdb applying MiXCR to the 5' RACE reads. The table has around 690,000 distinct CDR3 sequences, 21% seen once. These data are also associated with another study on T cells expressing NK-cell markers.

Sequenced: PBMCs. Every receptor here comes from a woman aged 18-30 years in good health. Both conserved end residues are part of each CDR3. A D gene is named only where the DNA matches it firmly. Clone size appears in some rows only: once, few, many, or a class for an expanded clone.

15	-	TRBJ2-1	-	TRBV6-2/TRBV6-3	CASSFPRAPGFEQFF	TGTGCCAGCAGTTTCCCCCGGGCTCCCGGGTTTGAGCAGTTCTTC
14	-	TRBJ1-6	TRBD1	TRBV12-3/TRBV12-4	CASSIQGANSPLHF	TGTGCCAGCAGTATACAGGGGGCTAATTCACCCCTCCACTTT
15	-	TRBJ2-3	-	TRBV10-1	CASSGSAESADTQYF	TGCGCCAGCAGTGGATCAGCGGAATCCGCAGATACGCAGTATTTT
18	-	TRBJ2-3	TRBD2	TRBV3-1	CTFSPALTSGGAGDTQYF	TGTACCTTCAGTCCCGCCCTGACTAGCGGGGGGGCCGGGGATACGCAGTATTTT
16	few	TRBJ1-1	-	TRBV5-1	CASSLEGHLVGTEAFF	TGCGCCAGCAGCTTGGAAGGCCATCTAGTGGGCACTGAAGCTTTCTTT
13	-	TRBJ1-1	-	TRBV20-1	CSARDTGFAEAFF	TGCAGTGCTAGAGACACAGGGTTCGCTGAAGCTTTCTTT
13	-	TRBJ2-1	TRBD1	TRBV7-9	CASSPIADRVGFF	TGTGCCAGCAGCCCTATCGCAGACAGGGTGGGGTTCTTC
19	few	TRBJ2-5	-	TRBV29-1	CSVEDPPLDRGLYQETQYF	TGCAGCGTTGAAGATCCCCCGTTGGACAGAGGGCTGTACCAAGAGACCCAGTACTTC
13	many	TRBJ2-5	TRBD2	TRBV20-1	CSARGLAEETQYF	TGCAGTGCTCGGGGACTAGCGGAAGAGACCCAGTACTTC
17	-	TRBJ1-3	TRBD1	TRBV20-1	CSARAPPGQLSGNTIYF	TGCAGTGCTAGGGCACCGCCGGGACAGTTGTCTGGAAACACCATATATTTT
15	many	TRBJ2-2	TRBD2	TRBV12-3/TRBV12-4	CASSPTSGRIGELFF	TGTGCCAGCAGTCCGACTAGCGGGAGAATCGGGGAGCTGTTTTTT
16	few	TRBJ2-7	-	TRBV6-5	CASSYSMDPRIYEQYF	TGTGCCAGCAGTTACTCGATGGACCCGCGGATTTACGAGCAGTACTTC
15	few	TRBJ2-1	TRBD1	TRBV7-2	CASRSGGTGDNEQFF	TGTGCCAGCCGCTCTGGAGGGACAGGGGACAATGAGCAGTTCTTC
14	few	TRBJ2-7	-	TRBV5-1	CASRSHGGPYEQYF	TGCGCCAGCAGGTCCCACGGGGGTCCCTACGAGCAGTACTTC
14	-	TRBJ1-1	-	TRBV20-1	CSAVWGAHDTEAFF	TGCAGTGCTGTTTGGGGGGCGCACGACACTGAAGCTTTCTTT
17	-	TRBJ2-1	TRBD2	TRBV5-1	CASSLGASGLAGNEQFF	TGCGCCAGCAGCTTGGGAGCATCGGGACTAGCTGGGAATGAGCAGTTCTTC
14	-	TRBJ2-3	-	TRBV20-1	CSARDAKSTDTQYF	TGCAGTGCTAGAGATGCCAAGAGCACAGATACGCAGTATTTT
12	few	TRBJ1-2	-	TRBV20-1	CSAITQGYGYTF	TGCAGTGCTATTACTCAAGGCTATGGCTACACCTTC
12	few	TRBJ2-7	-	TRBV20-1	CSADLQSYEQYF	TGCAGTGCCGATCTGCAATCCTACGAGCAGTACTTC
13	once	TRBJ1-1	TRBD1	TRBV6-2/TRBV6-3	CASSGQGFTEAFF	TGTGCCAGCAGTGGACAGGGTTTTACTGAAGCTTTCTTT
14	once	TRBJ1-4	-	TRBV20-1	CSARAWGGEEKLFF	TGCAGTGCTAGAGCTTGGGGGGGCGAAGAAAAACTGTTTTTT
15	-	TRBJ2-1	TRBD2	TRBV20-1	CSAQRLAGGGNEQFF	TGCAGTGCTCAGCGGCTAGCGGGAGGAGGCAATGAGCAGTTCTTC
15	few	TRBJ1-3	-	TRBV7-9	CASSLARYSGNTIYF	TGTGCCAGCAGCTTAGCGCGTTACTCAGGGAACACCATATATTTT
13	many	TRBJ1-2	TRBD1	TRBV12-3/TRBV12-4	CASCTGDNYGYTF	TGTGCCAGCTGTACAGGGGACAACTATGGCTACACCTTC
17	-	TRBJ2-1	-	TRBV3-1	CASSPRPPASSYNEQFF	TGTGCCAGCAGCCCAAGGCCTCCCGCCAGCTCCTACAATGAGCAGTTCTTC
11	-	TRBJ2-3	-	TRBV12-3/TRBV12-4	CAWTSTDTQYF	TGTGCCTGGACTAGCACAGATACGCAGTATTTT
18	many	TRBJ2-6	-	TRBV12-3/TRBV12-4	CASTRRGTDYSGANVLTF	TGTGCCAGCACCCGACGTGGGACGGACTACTCTGGGGCCAACGTCCTGACTTTC
16	-	TRBJ2-2	-	TRBV5-1	CASSAHEGSRTGELFF	TGCGCCAGCAGCGCCCATGAGGGTAGTCGAACCGGGGAGCTGTTTTTT
18	-	TRBJ2-5	TRBD2	TRBV5-5	CASSLVYGLAGLQETQYF	TGTGCCAGCAGCTTGGTCTACGGTCTAGCGGGGCTCCAAGAGACCCAGTACTTC
11	few	TRBJ1-6	-	TRBV6-5	CASSLTGALHF	TGTGCCAGCAGTTTAACAGGAGCCCTCCACTTT
12	-	TRBJ2-1	TRBD2	TRBV10-3	CAISVVAGEQFF	TGTGCCATCAGTGTCGTAGCGGGAGAACAGTTCTTC
15	-	TRBJ1-1	-	TRBV6-2/TRBV6-3	CASSPFGGANTEAFF	TGTGCCAGCAGTCCTTTCGGGGGAGCGAACACTGAAGCTTTCTTT
11	few	TRBJ2-1	TRBD1	TRBV29-1	CSGEQGHEQFF	TGCAGCGGTGAACAGGGGCATGAGCAGTTCTTC
14	-	TRBJ1-1	-	TRBV7-9	CASSYPPMITEAFF	TGTGCCAGCAGCTACCCACCCATGATCACTGAAGCTTTCTTT
14	many	TRBJ1-3	-	TRBV6-2/TRBV6-3	CASTRGSSGNTIYF	TGTGCCAGCACTCGAGGAAGCTCTGGAAACACCATATATTTT
13	few	TRBJ1-2	-	TRBV10-3	CAISESSVRGYTF	TGTGCCATCAGTGAGTCTTCAGTGAGGGGCTACACCTTC
14	many	TRBJ2-2	-	TRBV6-1	CASKILANTGELFF	TGTGCCAGCAAAATTCTGGCGAACACCGGGGAGCTGTTTTTT
14	-	TRBJ1-1	-	TRBV7-2	CASSLGGAYTEAFF	TGTGCCAGCAGCTTAGGGGGGGCTTACACTGAAGCTTTCTTT
14	-	TRBJ2-7	-	TRBV19	CASSIAEGSYEQYF	TGTGCCAGTAGTATAGCGGAGGGAAGCTACGAGCAGTACTTC
12	few	TRBJ2-7	-	TRBV6-2/TRBV6-3	CASSWTPNEQYF	TGTGCCAGCAGTTGGACCCCAAACGAGCAGTACTTC
15	-	TRBJ2-2	-	TRBV6-2/TRBV6-3	CASSYGAENTGELFF	TGTGCCAGCAGTTACGGGGCGGAGAACACCGGGGAGCTGTTTTTT
16	-	TRBJ2-3	-	TRBV12-3/TRBV12-4	CASSPASGFFADTQYF	TGTGCCAGCAGTCCAGCGTCCGGCTTTTTTGCAGATACGCAGTATTTT
15	once	TRBJ1-4	TRBD1	TRBV5-1	CASSPFRGRQEKLFF	TGCGCCAGCAGCCCCTTCAGGGGGCGACAAGAAAAACTGTTTTTT
18	few	TRBJ2-1	-	TRBV12-3/TRBV12-4	CATTGTSPMGGSYNEQLF	TGTGCCACTACCGGGACGAGCCCTATGGGGGGCTCCTACAATGAGCAGCTCTTC
12	few	TRBJ2-4	-	TRBV29-1	CSVGQVRGIQYF	TGCAGCGTCGGACAAGTCCGAGGCATTCAGTACTTC
13	-	TRBJ2-5	-	TRBV7-2	CASSLSRQETQYF	TGTGCCAGCAGCTTAAGCCGACAAGAGACCCAGTACTTC
14	-	TRBJ1-1	TRBD1	TRBV5-5	CASSRRQGVTEAFF	TGTGCCAGCAGCAGACGACAGGGCGTAACTGAAGCTTTCTTT
15	many	TRBJ2-1	TRBD2	TRBV7-9	CASSPTSGGLDEQFF	TGTGCCAGCAGTCCTACTAGCGGGGGGCTCGATGAGCAGTTCTTC
17	-	TRBJ2-1	TRBD2	TRBV24-1	CATSDNSGLAGVREQFF	TGTGCCACCAGTGATAATTCTGGACTAGCGGGAGTTCGTGAGCAGTTCTTC
14	-	TRBJ2-5	-	TRBV7-2	CASSLAIGEETQYF	TGTGCCAGCAGCTTGGCAATTGGCGAAGAGACCCAGTACTTC
11	few	TRBJ2-1	-	TRBV10-3	CAISVVDEQFF	TGTGCCATCAGTGTGGTGGATGAGCAGTTCTTC
14	-	TRBJ2-5	TRBD2	TRBV5-1	CASSDTSGSKTQYF	TGCGCCAGCAGCGACACTAGCGGGAGTAAGACCCAGTACTTC
13	-	TRBJ1-1	TRBD1	TRBV10-3	CGTKTGFDTEAFF	TGTGGCACCAAGACAGGGTTTGATACTGAAGCTTTCTTT
15	-	TRBJ2-1	-	TRBV10-3	CAISGSAATYNEQFF	TGTGCCATCAGTGGGAGCGCCGCAACCTACAATGAGCAGTTCTTC